Shown below are 25 T cell receptor beta chains from a single sample sequenced in a study of blood T cell repertoires in COVID-19. Sequencing was performed with immunoSEQ multiplex PCR; in TCRdb, only in-frame clones are kept and a portion is missing. The top ten hold 7.1% of the sample, which has under 450,000 clones, roughly 90% seen once. Specimen: peripheral blood. The receptors stem from an older woman with COVID-19, enrolled during active disease.

The rearrangement uses TRBV11-2 and TRBJ1-3, with a weak D call TRBD1 (5 bases). Germline CDR1 and CDR2: SGHAT and FQNNGV. This CDR3 is built from 14 residues. The V and J ends lost 5 bases and 2 bases respectively, with 10 bases between them. The CDR3 loop is CASSQTVTGNTIYF. CDR3 in DNA: TGTGCCAGCAGCCAGACAGTAACTGGAAACACCATATATTTT.

The chain links TRBV6-5 to TRBJ1-1; D might be TRBD1 (5 bases). CDR1 is MNHEY, CDR2 SVGAGI, per germline. The CDR3 spans 15 residues. Deletions cut 6 bases from V and 3 bases from J, with 17 bases between. The CDR3 region is CASSRNWGVDTEAFF. As DNA, the CDR3 is TGTGCCAGCAGCCGCAATTGGGGGGTGGACACTGAAGCTTTCTTT.

This clone appeared once. CDR3 in DNA: TGTGCCAGCAGCCAAGAGGGGAGACTAGCGGGGGTCGGGGAGCTGTTTTTT. Amino acid sequence: CASSQEGRLAGVGELFF. The chain recombines TRBV4-2 with TRBJ2-2; 12 bases match TRBD2. V was pared by 0 bases and J by 7 bases, with 6 bases of the junction left unmatched. The germline V gene encodes CDR1 LGHNA and CDR2 YNFKEQ. The CDR3 runs to 17 residues.

This clone turned up a few times. This chain links TRBV5-1 with TRBJ2-3, with D maybe TRBD1 (6 bases). Germline V gene lookup returns CDR1 SGHRS and CDR2 YFSETQ. The CDR3 totals 14 residues. Trimming took off 2 bases at V and 4 bases at J, with 11 bases between the two ends. The CDR3 region is CASSLHRVPDTQYF. In nucleotides, the CDR3 is TGCGCCAGCAGCTTACACAGGGTCCCAGATACGCAGTATTTT.

V gene TRBV19 combines with J gene TRBJ1-2; weak D call: TRBD1 (6 bases). Trimming cost V 6 bases and J 4 bases, with 12 bases left between them. Per the germline V gene, CDR1 is LNHDA and CDR2 is SQIVND (reference sequence). CDR3 length: 13 residues. The CDR3 is CASSPGQLYGYTF. The DNA for the CDR3 is TGTGCCAGTAGCCCTGGACAGCTCTATGGCTACACCTTC.

This chain connects TRBV6-5 to TRBJ1-1; D not certain. This CDR3 spans 14 amino acids. CDR1 is MNHEY and CDR2 is SVGAGI in the germline V gene. Trimming removed 5 bases at V and 1 base at J, with 11 bases between. The CDR3 sequence is CASSTLEGNTEAFF. DNA for the CDR3: TGTGCCAGCAGTACCCTCGAGGGGAACACTGAAGCTTTCTTT.

DNA of the CDR3: TGTGCCAGCAGTGCGGACAGGGCCCTCACTGAAGCTTTCTTT. This encodes CASSADRALTEAFF. This rearrangement joins TRBV27 to TRBJ1-1, with 8 bases that match TRBD1. Germline assignment: CDR1 MNHEY and CDR2 SMNVEV (reference sequence). The CDR3 has 14 residues. V shed 5 bases and J 4 bases; nucleotides not matched to a gene: 6.

This clone appeared a few times. The chain recombines TRBV18 with TRBJ1-1, with D possibly being TRBD1 (6 bases). The CDR3 spans 15 residues. Trimming took 6 bases from V and 0 from J, leaving 14 bases between them. Germline lookup yields CDR1 KGHSH and CDR2 LQKENI. CDR3 sequence reads: CASSGTGNLNTEAFF. CDR3 bases: TGTGCCAGCTCGGGAACAGGGAACTTGAACACTGAAGCTTTCTTT. Variable domain in full (rest from reference TRBV18 and TRBJ1-1): NAGVMQNPRHLVRRRGQEARLRCSPMKGHSHVYWYRQLPEEGLKFMVYLQKENIIDESGMPKERFSAEFPKEGPSILRIQQVVRGDSAAYFCASSGTGNLNTEAFFGQGTRLTVV.

The rearrangement uses TRBV2 and TRBJ1-1; D is possibly TRBD1 (5 bases). Trimming took 8 bases from V and 5 from J, leaving 21 bases between them. This CDR3 has 15 residues. The V gene's germline CDR1 is SNHLY and CDR2 FYNNEI. The CDR3 bases are TGTGCCAGCCTTTGGGAGGAGGGGAGTGGAACTGAAGCTTTCTTT. This sequence encodes CASLWEEGSGTEAFF.

V usage is TRBV13 and J usage is TRBJ1-1; no definite D call. The CDR3 covers 14 residues. The germline gives CDR1 PRHDT, CDR2 FYEKMQ (reference sequence). Trimming stripped 4 bases from V and 3 bases from J, with 12 bases between. The CDR3 region has the DNA TGTGCCAGCAGCTCCCTAGCGGGATACACTGAAGCTTTCTTT. Protein product: CASSSLAGYTEAFF.

The chain uses TRBV6-4 and TRBJ1-3; unclear D gene. The CDR3 is 15 amino acids. Trimming stripped 2 bases from V and 7 bases from J, with 15 bases between. CDR1 and CDR2 (germline): MRHNA, SNTAGT. CDR3 nucleotide sequence: TGTGCCAGCAGTGACGAGGATATCCTCGGGAACACCATATATTTT. Translating gives CASSDEDILGNTIYF.

With respect to this clone: The sample contains more than one DNA sequence encoding this CDR3. The chain joins TRBV7-2 to TRBJ2-3, with TRBD2 matching 10 bases. CDR3 length: 16 amino acids. Germline loops: CDR1 SGHTA, CDR2 FQGNSA. The ends lost 1 base at V and 2 bases at J; junction bases unmatched: 3. The CDR3 is CASSLGLAGATDTQYF. As DNA, the CDR3 is TGTGCCAGCAGCTTAGGGCTAGCGGGGGCCACAGATACGCAGTATTTT. The whole variable domain, filled in from reference TRBV7-2 and TRBJ2-3, reads GAGVSQSPSNKVTEKGKDVELRCDPISGHTALYWYRQSLGQGLEFLIYFQGNSAPDKSGLPSDRFSAERTGGSVSTLTIQRTQQEDSAVYLCASSLGLAGATDTQYFGPGTRLTVL.

The DNA of the CDR3 is TGCGCCAGCAGCCAAGGGGGGGGCAGCTCCTACGAGCAGTACTTC. Translated: CASSQGGGSSYEQYF. This chain links TRBV4-3 with TRBJ2-7; perhaps TRBD2 as D (7 bases). The CDR3 loop spans 15 amino acids. The V end was cut by 1 base, the J end by 0 bases, with 10 bases between. The V gene's germline CDR1 is LGHNA and CDR2 YSLEER.

This clone was found once. The rearrangement joins TRBV2 to TRBJ2-2; no clear D. V was shortened by 6 bases and J by 4 bases, with 12 bases between the two germline ends. Germline CDR1 SNHLY, CDR2 FYNNEI. The CDR3 loop spans 14 amino acids. In nucleotides, the CDR3 is TGTGCCAGCAGATCCTCATCGGGCACCGGGGAGCTGTTTTTT. This translates into CASRSSSGTGELFF.

V usage is TRBV5-1 and J usage is TRBJ2-2, with 7 bases identical to TRBD1. The trim removed 2 bases at V and 3 bases at J, leaving 4 bases unmatched. Germline V gene lookup returns CDR1 SGHRS and CDR2 YFSETQ. The CDR3 is 15 residues long. CDR3 sequence (DNA): TGCGCCAGCAGCTTAGGGCAGGGGGACACCGGGGAGCTGTTTTTT. The encoded protein is CASSLGQGDTGELFF. Full variable domain (rest looked up from reference TRBV5-1 and TRBJ2-2): KAGVTQTPRYLIKTRGQQVTLSCSPISGHRSVSWYQQTPGQGLQFLFEYFSETQRNKGNFPGRFSGRQFSNSRSEMNVSTLELGDSALYLCASSLGQGDTGELFFGEGSRLTVL.

The rearrangement uses TRBV27 and TRBJ2-7; 7 bases are shared with TRBD2. Per the germline V gene, CDR1 is MNHEY and CDR2 is SMNVEV (reference sequence). The CDR3 has 14 residues. Trimming cost V 5 bases and J 8 bases; bases outside gene matches: 12. The CDR3 DNA is TGTGCCAGCAGTCCTCTTAGTACGGGGGGAAAGCAGTACTTC. It encodes CASSPLSTGGKQYF.

The chain recombines TRBV6-5 with TRBJ2-7; 11 nucleotides match TRBD1. The CDR3 has 15 residues. From germline, CDR1 is MNHEY and CDR2 SVGAGI. V dropped 2 bases and J dropped 3; count of bases not matched to a gene: 3. CDR3 coding DNA: TGTGCCAGCAGTTACGCTGGGACAGGGGGCTACGAGCAGTACTTC. This translates into CASSYAGTGGYEQYF.

This chain links TRBV5-1 with TRBJ2-1, with 10 bases lining up with TRBD1. The CDR3 is 14 amino acids. Germline loops: CDR1 SGHRS, CDR2 YFSETQ. Germline trimming cut 2 bases from V and 7 bases from J; bases unmatched to any gene: 3. The DNA of the CDR3 is TGCGCCAGCAGCTTTGCGGGACAGGGGAATGAGCAGTTCTTC. It yields the protein CASSFAGQGNEQFF. Variable domain in full (rest from reference TRBV5-1 and TRBJ2-1): KAGVTQTPRYLIKTRGQQVTLSCSPISGHRSVSWYQQTPGQGLQFLFEYFSETQRNKGNFPGRFSGRQFSNSRSEMNVSTLELGDSALYLCASSFAGQGNEQFFGPGTRLTVL.

The genes are TRBV2 and TRBJ2-7; no reliable D call. Germline CDR1 and CDR2: SNHLY and FYNNEI. This CDR3 is 13 amino acids long. V was trimmed by 2 bases and J by 0 bases, leaving 5 bases between them. This CDR3 reads CASSEPGSYEQYF. As DNA, the CDR3 is TGTGCCAGCAGTGAACCGGGCTCCTACGAGCAGTACTTC.

This clone appeared once. The V and J genes are TRBV7-2 and TRBJ1-4, with unresolved D. V gave up 1 base and J gave up 0 bases, with 6 bases separating them. This CDR3 has 15 residues. CDR1 and CDR2 (germline): SGHTA, FQGNSA. The CDR3 coding sequence is TGTGCCAGCAGCTTAGTAGTGTCAACTAATGAAAAACTGTTTTTT. As protein: CASSLVVSTNEKLFF.

V is TRBV30 and J is TRBJ2-7; D is perhaps TRBD2 (6 bases). Germline V gene data show CDR1 as GTSNPN and CDR2 as SVGIG (reference sequence). There are 13 residues in the CDR3. The V gene lost 1 base and the J gene lost 1 base, with 8 bases spanning the gap. In DNA, the CDR3 is TGTGCCTGGAGTGGGCGGGGTTCCTACGAGCAGTACTTC. Translation: CAWSGRGSYEQYF.

The chain employs TRBV7-9 and TRBJ1-2; possible D gene TRBD1, 5 bases. Germline V lookup: CDR1 SEHNR, CDR2 FQNEAQ (reference sequence). Trimming shortened V by 7 bases and J by 4 bases, and 16 bases separated the two germline ends. This CDR3 region has 14 residues. The CDR3 loop reads CASTPGLQSYGYTF. The CDR3 DNA reads as TGTGCCAGCACTCCAGGGTTACAGTCCTATGGCTACACCTTC.

The chain employs TRBV27 and TRBJ2-1, with a tentative D call TRBD1 (6 bases). Between the trimmed V and J ends, which lost 0 bases and 6 bases, there was a span of 9 bases. This CDR3 contains 14 residues. The germline V gene has CDR1 MNHEY and CDR2 SMNVEV (reference sequence). The CDR3: CASSLSDRSNEQFF. In nucleotides, the CDR3 is TGTGCCAGCAGTTTATCAGACAGGAGCAATGAGCAGTTCTTC.

This chain joins TRBV2 and TRBJ1-5, with 8 bases lining up with TRBD1. This CDR3 has 13 residues. Germline V gene data show CDR1 as SNHLY and CDR2 as FYNNEI. The V gene end was trimmed by 6 bases and the J gene end by 6 bases; junction bases not matched to a gene: 4. DNA of the CDR3: TGTGCCAGCAGGGCGACAGGGGTTCAGCCCCAGCATTTT. This gives the protein CASRATGVQPQHF.

The chain combines TRBV4-1 with TRBJ2-2; no clear D gene. From germline, CDR1 is MGHRA and CDR2 YSYEKL. Trimming stripped 0 bases from V and 3 bases from J, with 8 bases between. This CDR3 region has 15 residues. CDR3 coding DNA: TGCGCCAGCAGCCAAGATCCCTATTACACCGGGGAGCTGTTTTTT. It codes for CASSQDPYYTGELFF.